The 7 T cell receptor beta chains reported below all come from one sample, sequenced in a study of T cells in Graves' hyperthyroidism and ophthalmopathy. Regions amplified from RNA transcripts were the TCR beta CDR3 regions. First-round RT-PCR with HTBI primers amplified the TCR CDR3 region. TCRdb re-called the multiplex PCR reads through MiXCR, storing one row per CDR3 protein. The sample includes under 400,000 distinct CDR3 sequences, roughly 25% of them seen just once. The specimen was blood. These receptors were taken from a middle-aged man with Graves' hyperthyroidism.

This clonotype was seen ten or more times. This sequence joins TRBV11-3 and TRBJ2-2; no clear D. Germline loops: CDR1 SGHNT, CDR2 YENEEA. The CDR3 contains 12 residues. Trimming pared 3 bases from V and 5 bases from J, leaving 4 bases between. This CDR3 is CASSFGTGELFF. DNA for the CDR3: TGTGCCAGCAGCTTTGGGACCGGGGAGCTGTTTTTT.

This sequence joins TRBV12-3 or TRBV12-4 and TRBJ1-1, with D unresolved. This CDR3 comprises 13 residues. V lost 2 bases, J lost 3 bases, and 7 bases lay in between. Here the CDR3 DNA reads TGTGCCAGCAGTTTATATGGGTACACTGAAGCTTTCTTT. Translation: CASSLYGYTEAFF.

Many counts were recorded for this clonotype. The chain is built from TRBV28 and TRBJ1-1; TRBD1 matches 8 bases. Germline CDR1 reads MDHEN; CDR2 reads SYDVKM. The CDR3 totals 15 residues. Germline trimming cut 1 base from V and 5 bases from J; bases unmatched to any gene: 6. The CDR3 protein is CASSLLDREGTEAFF. The CDR3 DNA sequence: TGTGCCAGCAGTTTATTGGACAGGGAGGGAACTGAAGCTTTCTTT.

As concerns this clonotype: This may be a read error, as it is one base from a much larger clone. The chain employs TRBV7-3 and TRBJ2-5, with a weak D call TRBD1 (5 bases). The CDR3 sequence is 13 residues long. The germline V gene has CDR1 SGHTA and CDR2 FQGTGA. V dropped 5 bases and J dropped 5 bases, with 12 bases sitting between them. The CDR3 is CASSTGKWETQYF. CDR3 sequence (DNA): TGTGCCAGCAGCACAGGAAAGTGGGAGACCCAGTACTTC.

This clonotype turned up a few times. J is TRBJ2-4 and V is TRBV28; D unclear. Germline V gives CDR1 MDHEN, CDR2 SYDVKM. Trimming removed 5 bases at V and 0 bases at J, with 17 bases between. The CDR3 contains 17 residues. CDR3 in amino acids: CASSPPPLSLAKNIQYF. The CDR3 DNA follows: TGTGCCAGCAGTCCCCCCCCACTCTCGCTAGCCAAAAACATTCAGTACTTC.

The V call is TRBV24-1, the J call TRBJ2-7; TRBD1 agrees at 9 bases. Losses at the gene ends were 2 bases for V and 2 bases for J; bases not matched to a gene: 3. CDR3 length: 15 amino acids. Germline CDR1 KGHDR, CDR2 SFDVKD. The CDR3 protein is CATSDSGTGPYEQYF. The CDR3 nucleotides read TGTGCCACCAGTGATTCCGGGACAGGGCCCTACGAGCAGTACTTC.

This clonotype was seen more than once but under ten times. The chain combines TRBV6-6 with TRBJ2-5; maybe TRBD1 (5 bases). With 2 bases removed from V and 4 bases from J, the gap between germline ends came to 8 bases. This CDR3 contains 13 residues. CDR1 and CDR2 from the germline V gene are MNHNY and SVGAGI (reference sequence). CDR3: CASSYDRGETQYF. The CDR3 DNA follows: TGTGCCAGCAGTTACGACAGAGGAGAGACCCAGTACTTC.